Given below is one T cell receptor beta chain in context. The antigen is not known. These data come from a study of T-cell memory formation after mild COVID-19. Overall study context: TCR clusters mostly belonged to single donors.

Whole-study findings and limits: Researchers found some responding clones in pre-infection memory, a sign that cross-reactive memory joined.

Constant-segment primers were used for 5'RACE, and the resulting TCR alpha and TCR beta cDNA libraries carried sample barcodes and UMIs. TCRdb itself ran the 5' RACE reads through MiXCR, one entry per CDR3 protein. Of 470,000 or so distinct CDR3 sequences detected, around a quarter appear once; the ten largest clones hold approximately 12%. What was sequenced was PBMCs or a T cell subset sorted from them (not recorded which). The sequence came from an adult woman who had mild COVID-19 (a few samples of this study predate the infection). Cell type and time point are not known.

Here the CDR3 reads CSALDYEQYF. CDR3 DNA sequence: TGCAGCGCCCTAGATTACGAGCAGTACTTC. This rearrangement joins TRBV29-1 to TRBJ2-7; D not certain. Germline-derived CDR1 and CDR2 are SQVTM and ANQGSEA. The CDR3 extends over 10 amino acids. Trimming left V 7 bases short and J 4 bases short, with 8 bases between.